This T cell receptor (beta chain) was captured by sequencing in a study of graft-versus-host responses after intestinal transplantation (dated by TCRdb to about 2021). About the full investigation: Recipients received multivisceral, liver-intestinal, or isolated intestinal transplants. Rather than being sequenced by the commercial service, samples from a few later patients were sequenced in-house on an Illumina MiSeq and processed with MiXCR. A cohort of about two dozen intestinal transplant recipients, including one retransplant, was enrolled, and a few patients lacking pretransplant specimens were excluded. After intestinal transplantation, graft-versus-host and host-versus-graft alloreactive T cell clones in the graft, circulation and bone marrow were tracked using bulk TCR-beta CDR3 sequencing. Every recipient was given anti-thymocyte globulin induction, then maintenance tacrolimus and steroids for approximately 3 years. Donor T cell macrochimerism was defined as a peak of at least 4% donor T cells among recipient peripheral blood mononuclear cells. To identify alloreactive clones, pre-transplant mixed lymphocyte reaction products were sequenced and then compared with unstimulated pre-transplant donor and recipient T cells. Findings and caveats that apply to the study as a whole: The relatively low number and heterogeneity of intestinal transplant patients limited the conclusions. GvH clones turned up in recipient bone marrow, with some appearing earlier in ileal mucosa or blood, a pattern consistent with an intestinal mucosal origin. Patients with donor T cell macrochimerism had high GvH to HvG T cell clonal ratios in their allografts. Peak levels of circulating GvH clones were associated with declines in HvG clones early after transplant.

Reading the label with the study, this specimen's time point is: cells obtained before transplantation from donor or recipient. CD3+CD4+ and CD3+CD8+ populations were FACS-sorted from unstimulated pre-transplant donor and recipient cells taken from spleen or lymph nodes. The protocol used for the library was the immunoSEQ multiplex PCR assay. For most patients, genomic DNA was isolated using the Qiagen DNeasy Blood and Tissue Kit and was shipped frozen to Adaptive Biotechnologies for TCR sequencing. For most patients, high-throughput TCR-beta CDR3 sequencing of genomic DNA was performed by Adaptive Biotechnologies. The authors' analysis ran thus. TCR sequencing data for around 20 patients were retrieved from Adaptive's ImmunoSEQ software; a few other patients were processed with MiXCR and VDJtools. CD4 versus CD8 sorting errors were corrected by removing sequences found in both subsets at a frequency ratio below 5:1. CDR3 nucleotide sequences shared between donor and recipient were removed because their origin could not be assigned. At least 2-fold expansion over unstimulated cells and a minimum CFSE-low frequency of 0.002% (template counts) or 0.001% (read counts) were required for clones to be classified as alloreactive. Clones were considered mappable if detected in sequenced pre-transplant spleen, lymph node, or MLR CFSE-low populations of the donor or recipient. Cumulative frequency of alloreactive clones was calculated as a percentage of all sequences weighted by copy number. TCRdb limited this immuneACCESS table to in-frame rearrangements with V and J called. A share of clones is missing; checked studies link under half to unresolved V genes, and the rest is unexplained. The DNA was the basis for D and trimming; V, J and clone size are from that table. Within this sample are under 150,000 clones, with about 95% of them counted one time only. Around 3% of the sample goes to the ten largest clones.

There are 11 amino acids in the CDR3, from cysteine to phenylalanine inclusive. Only the CDR3 portion is preserved as DNA: 33 bases, with reading frame beginning at the first base. Trimming leaves V shorter by 5 bases and J shorter by 10 bases, with the junction holding 5 bases beyond the gene matches. The germline V gene (reference sequence) gives CDR1 as SGHAT and CDR2 as FQDESV. To note about this clone: Its antigen remains unidentified. Base qualities are not recorded, but no much larger clone differs from it by a single base.

The origin of this receptor is a human donor who received an intestinal transplant. The sequence is built from TRBV11-1 and TRBJ2-7; the junction holds 7 bases that match TRBD1. Material: unstimulated CD8+ T cells sorted from spleen or lymph node cells, obtained before intestinal transplant. CDR3 protein: CASSTHRGQYF. At the DNA level, the sequence is TGTGCCAGCAGCACCCACAGGGGTCAGTACTTC.